Here is one T cell receptor (beta chain) with its context. There is no known antigen for this receptor. Base qualities were left out, and no much larger clone turns up one base away. This sample was included in a study of cytomegalovirus exposure and HLA in healthy donors (dated 2017 in TCRdb). For the wider study: An earlier analysis of some 620 of the donors reported approximately 260 Gb of sequence data and 117 million unique TCR beta sequences obtained from roughly 170 million T cells. HLA typing covered class I and class II loci at four-digit resolution. Along with the roughly 700-subject first cohort, a separate validation cohort of 120 different subjects was used. An early release that covered fewer than 800 HLA-typed donors contained around 300 gigabases of sequencing data and 85 million to 100 million unique TCR sequences. Because of strong linkage in the cohort, roughly five DR-DQ haplotypes were treated as single units for association and clustering. The number of donors typed differed by locus, with about 629-630 for A, B, C, DRB1 and DQB1, approximately 500 for DQA1, under 610 for DPA1, and 472 for DPB1. The study aimed to test whether cataloging public T cell receptors could reveal signatures of past pathogen exposure. Among 300 to 500 genotyped donors of the cohort, an average of around 250,000 unique TCR beta nucleotide sequences was sequenced per donor, of which approximately 18% were non-productive. An earlier analysis of several hundred of the donors used high-throughput TCR beta sequencing to judge whether each TCR beta V gene segment behaved as functional or pseudogenic. A later genetic analysis used genome-wide SNP genotypes for about three fifths of the 666 donors, treating that subset as a discovery cohort. To predict cytomegalovirus infection status, the study brought together high-throughput TCR immunosequencing, statistical association of individual TCRs with disease status, and machine learning. The genetic ancestry cluster associated with self-reported Caucasian donors included roughly four fifths of the 300 to 400 genotyped donors. Donor age, sex, ethnicity and CMV serostatus were compiled alongside the repertoire data. The study used immunosequencing to profile the T cell repertoires of 666 subjects and linked those repertoires to cytomegalovirus serostatus. All discovery cohort repertoires had been generated on a single sequencing platform. In the later analysis, no new phenotypic data were used to find candidate immune exposures; instead, reliance was placed on TCR beta sequences and their occurrence across donors. To study patterns of TCR occurrence, a later analysis re-analyzed previously published TCR beta repertoires from 500 to 850 donors and added high-resolution HLA genotyping. What the research found in general, with its limitations: Several of the top co-occurrence clusters appeared to be linked to parvovirus B19, influenza, CMV and Epstein-Barr virus, according to a later analysis. HLA typing was unavailable for some donors at each locus, so association tests used only the typed subset. Presence/absence analyses assumed roughly uniform sequencing depth across donors, an assumption that may not hold. The earlier analysis of 587 of the donors excluded roughly 17 rarely observed V segments, including chromosome 9 orphons, because counts were too low. Cytomegalovirus status was reported to be diagnosed by the classifier with high specificity and sensitivity in both the original and validation cohorts. When HLA alleles, especially DR and DQ, strongly co-occurred, attributing TCR associations to individual alleles was difficult. According to a later analysis, TCR association rates differed among HLA loci, with DRB1 alleles showing the most associated TCRs and HLA-C alleles showing the fewest. Most CMV-associated TCR beta chains appeared to be HLA-restricted in a later analysis, and the HLA associations seemed to be driven largely by CMV exposure. A later genetic analysis reported fewer N-insertions in productive TCRs among donors in an Asian-associated ancestry cluster than the roughly 720-donor mean. The authors suggested that the approach could potentially be generalized to other disease states and immunological phenotypes. In a later analysis, HLA-associated TCR beta chains were found to be more clonally expanded and to have lower generation probabilities than equally common non-associated chains. An earlier analysis of 587 of the donors showed that most TCR beta V segments appeared in productive rearrangements either about 90% or about 30% of the time, which broadly matched IMGT annotations. Most TCR sequences were seen in very few donors, while some public TCRs were found in many individuals. This cohort had only TCR beta chains sequenced, and the lack of alpha or paired-chain data limited which features could be detected. A later analysis associated 16,951 TCR beta sequences with specific HLA alleles at a false discovery rate of 0.05. An association between a missense DCLRE1C variant and V-gene and J-gene trimming of TCR beta chains was found in a later genetic analysis and replicated in an independent cohort. Correlated functional status among segregating V segments might reflect linkage disequilibrium, but an unknown experimental factor could not be ruled out. A further reported finding was that TCR beta sequences accurately predicted the HLA-A and HLA-B alleles for most subjects in the first cohort. For the cohort, immune exposure information was limited to CMV serostatus. In the study, approximately 160 TCR beta chains were listed as associated with cytomegalovirus. In vitro tests confirmed that three of the cytomegalovirus-associated TCR beta chains recognize cytomegalovirus antigens. A group of highly shared sequence variants was considered likely to be a technical artifact of the sequencing pipeline.

The receptor library was made with the immunoSEQ multiplex PCR assay. For the multiplex PCR, a mixture combining 60 forward primers for TCR Vbeta segments and 13 reverse primers for TCR Jbeta segments was used. The CDR3 region of rearranged TCR beta genes was amplified from genomic DNA with a multiplex PCR assay. On the Illumina HiSeq System, the amplified TCR beta libraries were sequenced as 87-base-pair reads. The source study handled its data this way. Across the 700 or so repertoires, a later analysis counted tens of millions of unique TCR beta chains, approximately 12 million of which were shared by at least two donors. Raw reads were error-corrected and collapsed into unique sequences by a nearest-neighbor algorithm in which closely related sequences were merged to remove PCR and sequencing errors. To assign V, D and J gene segments, CDR3 sequences were aligned to IMGT reference sequences. For a sequence to be retained, a match of at least six nucleotides to both a V gene segment and a J gene segment was required. Rearrangements were called productive when the CDR3 lacked stop codons and stayed in frame with V and J; all others were non-productive. Following IMGT convention, CDR3 was defined as the stretch from the second conserved V-encoded cysteine to the conserved J-encoded phenylalanine. Sequences without an unambiguous match to a single V gene segment were excluded from the earlier analysis of about 600 of the donors. An earlier analysis of several hundred of the donors called V segments functional above 56.7% productive rearrangements and segregating when the between-donor standard deviation exceeded 5%. To diagnose cytomegalovirus status from the catalog of TCR beta chain sequences, a statistical classification framework was built. V and J gene assignment, in a later analysis, came from comparing TCR nucleotide sequences with IMGT/GENE-DB human TR gene sequences. In a later analysis, CDR3 sequences and most-parsimonious VDJ recombination scenarios were assigned using the TCRdist pipeline. In a later analysis, each TCR beta chain was defined by its CDR3 amino acid sequence together with its V-gene family, and reads lacking a unique V-gene family were excluded. As a way to deal with suspected cross-contamination and a sequencing artifact, a later analysis dropped 592 nucleotide sequences that were highly shared and had low generation probability. In a later analysis, a clonal expansion index was calculated for each public chain from normalized within-repertoire ranks of inferred template counts. Generation probabilities in a later analysis came from a VDJ recombination model fitted to out-of-frame rearrangements, and those results were checked against IGoR. In a later analysis, TCR-TCR, TCR-HLA and TCR-CMV co-occurrence was scored with hypergeometric tests, and a repertoire-size bias correction was applied to TCR pairs. A later analysis estimated false discovery rates by permuting HLA or CMV assignments 20 times. A later analysis grouped co-occurring TCRs with DBSCAN, adding TCRdist sequence similarity when clustering within HLA-allele-positive subsets. For co-occurrence clustering, repertoires with fewer than 30,000 or more than 120,000 public chains were excluded, along with 4 to 6 repertoires with anomalous nucleotide sharing. TCRdb re-hosts the immuneACCESS table, in-frame sequences only. Its copies lack some clones; in the studies checked, an unresolved V gene accounts for under half of them, and the cause for the rest is not known. V, J and clone size derive from that table, while D and trimming were established from the DNA sequence. The sample records over 130,000 clones, about 75% of which are singletons. Of the sample, about 1.5% is held by the ten largest clones.

The cohort was made up of about 610 healthy bone marrow donors. At the time of sampling, every cohort member was nominally healthy, though immune exposures that went unrecorded were likely present. The donor was CMV seronegative and belonged to the group of 352 seronegative cohort members. Each donor provided a peripheral blood sample, and peripheral blood mononuclear cells were used for TCR beta sequencing. Genomic DNA extraction from the blood cell samples was performed with the Qiagen DNeasy Blood Extraction Kit. Sequencing was performed on PBMCs. The source of this sequence is a woman in her thirties in good health and CMV-seronegative.

Read as DNA, the sequence is TGTGCCTGGACAGCGCAACCAAGTGAAGCTTTCTTT. Its translation reads: CAWTAQPSEAFF. The chain uses TRBV30 and TRBJ1-1; the D gene assignment is ambiguous. Deletion took 4 bases off V and 7 bases off J, with a span of 13 bases between the germline ends. From the cysteine through the phenylalanine, the CDR3 covers 12 amino acids. Just the 36-base CDR3 DNA is kept, in frame starting at base 1. The CDR1 and CDR2 encoded by the germline V gene (reference sequence) are GTSNPN and SVGIG. The full variable domain, completed from the reference TRBV30 and TRBJ1-1 proteins outside the CDR3, reads SQTIHQWPATLVQPVGSPLSLECTVEGTSNPNLYWYRQAAGRGLQLLFYSVGIGQISSEVPQNLSASRPQDRQFILSSKKLLLSDSGFYLCAWTAQPSEAFFGQGTRLTVV.